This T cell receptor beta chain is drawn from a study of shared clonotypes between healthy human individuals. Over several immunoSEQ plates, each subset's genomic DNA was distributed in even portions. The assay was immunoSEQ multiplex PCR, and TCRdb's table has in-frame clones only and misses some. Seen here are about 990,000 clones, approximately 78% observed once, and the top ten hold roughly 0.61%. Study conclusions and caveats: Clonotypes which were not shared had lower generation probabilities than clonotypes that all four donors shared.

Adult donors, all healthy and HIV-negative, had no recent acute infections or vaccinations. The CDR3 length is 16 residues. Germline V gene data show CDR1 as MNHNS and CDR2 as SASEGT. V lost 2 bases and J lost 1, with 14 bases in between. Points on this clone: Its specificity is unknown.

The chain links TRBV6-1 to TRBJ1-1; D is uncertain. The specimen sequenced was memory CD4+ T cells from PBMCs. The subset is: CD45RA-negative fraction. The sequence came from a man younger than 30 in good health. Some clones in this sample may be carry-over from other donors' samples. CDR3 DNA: TGTGCCAGCAGTGAAATATTTGGTTCAGGGAACACTGAAGCTTTCTTT. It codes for CASSEIFGSGNTEAFF.